The count of the clone carrying this T cell receptor (beta chain) is one. In the same sample, other DNA sequences code for this CDR3. As handled by the study authors: Estimates of nucleated cell counts were drawn from the amplification of reference gene primers. Repertoires were generated with immunoSEQ multiplex PCR, while TCRdb's copy carries only in-frame clones and drops some. V, J and clone size derive from that table, while D and trimming were established from the DNA sequence. The sample lists 340,000 or so clones, over 70% seen once, with 2.5% to 3.5% in the top ten. Germline CDR1 reads MNHEY; CDR2 reads SMNVEV (reference sequence). V lost 6 bases and J lost 4, with 13 bases in between. The CDR3 has 13 residues. The sample originates from a study of blood T cell repertoires in COVID-19. Turning to the study itself: The United States, Italy and Spain provided the acute and convalescent COVID-19 samples. T cells, B-cell-depleted T cells, or PBMCs provided the cDNA or gDNA that served as material.

This chain uses TRBV27 with TRBJ2-7; tentative D call: TRBD2 (6 bases). Sample: peripheral blood. The clonotype comes from a man aged 25 to 45 with active or convalescent COVID-19. Here the CDR3 DNA reads TGTGCCAGCAGCCGATTGGGGGGATACGAGCAGTACTTC. Translated: CASSRLGGYEQYF.